Sequencing of this TCR beta chain was carried out in a study of T cells in Graves' hyperthyroidism and ophthalmopathy. Study-level findings and limits: Most expanded thyroid clonotypes above 0.001 recurred in blood.

This clonotype was seen ten or more times. The antigen is unknown. The study included ophthalmopathy patients with Clinical Activity Score at least 3, NOSPECS grade at least 4 and duration under 3 months. Germline loops: CDR1 DFQATT, CDR2 SNEGSKA (reference sequence). This CDR3 region has 18 residues. Trimming took off 0 bases at V and 8 bases at J, with 27 bases between the two ends. TCR beta CDR3 sequences were amplified from RNA transcripts. HTBI primers drove first-round RT-PCR of the TCR CDR3. TCRdb reprocessed the multiplex PCR reads via MiXCR and lists one record per CDR3 protein. The sample consists of 400,000 or so distinct CDR3 sequences, approximately 16% of them appearing once.

The J gene is TRBJ2-3, the V gene TRBV20-1; D could derive from TRBD1 or TRBD2 (6 bases each). The receptor was isolated from a woman aged 60-75 years with Graves' ophthalmopathy. The sequencing input was blood. CDR3 loop: CSARDPRQGRDSLGTQYF. For the CDR3, the DNA is TGCAGTGCTAGAGACCCGCGGCAGGGGCGGGATAGCTTGGGTACGCAGTATTTT.